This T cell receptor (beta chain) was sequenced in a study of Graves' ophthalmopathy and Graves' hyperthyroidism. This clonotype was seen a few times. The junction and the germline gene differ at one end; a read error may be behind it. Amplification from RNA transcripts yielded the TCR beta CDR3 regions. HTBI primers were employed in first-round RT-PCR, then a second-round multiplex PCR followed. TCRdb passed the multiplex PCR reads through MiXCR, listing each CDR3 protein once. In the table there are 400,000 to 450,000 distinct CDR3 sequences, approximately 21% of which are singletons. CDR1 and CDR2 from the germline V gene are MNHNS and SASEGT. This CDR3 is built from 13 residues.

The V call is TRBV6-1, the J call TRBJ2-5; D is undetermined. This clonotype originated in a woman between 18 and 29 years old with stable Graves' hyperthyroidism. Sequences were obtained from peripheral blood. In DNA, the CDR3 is TGTGCCAGTAGTGAAGATCCTGCGGAGACCCAGTACTTC. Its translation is CASSEDPAETQYF.